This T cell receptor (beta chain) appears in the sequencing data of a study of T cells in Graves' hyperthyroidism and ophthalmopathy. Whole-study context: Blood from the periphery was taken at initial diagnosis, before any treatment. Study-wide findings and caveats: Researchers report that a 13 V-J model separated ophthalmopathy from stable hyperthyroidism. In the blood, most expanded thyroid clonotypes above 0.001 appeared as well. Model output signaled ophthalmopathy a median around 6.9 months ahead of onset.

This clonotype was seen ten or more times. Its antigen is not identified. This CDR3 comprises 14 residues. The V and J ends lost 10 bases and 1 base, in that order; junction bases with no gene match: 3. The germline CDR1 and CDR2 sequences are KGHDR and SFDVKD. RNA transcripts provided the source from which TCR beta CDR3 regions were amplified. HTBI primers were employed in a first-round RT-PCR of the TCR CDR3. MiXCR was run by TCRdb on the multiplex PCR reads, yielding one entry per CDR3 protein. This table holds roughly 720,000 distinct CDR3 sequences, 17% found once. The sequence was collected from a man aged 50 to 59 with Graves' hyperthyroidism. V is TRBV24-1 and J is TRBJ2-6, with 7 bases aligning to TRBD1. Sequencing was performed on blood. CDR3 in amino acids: CATMDRSGANVLTF. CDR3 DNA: TGTGCCACTATGGACAGGTCTGGGGCCAACGTCCTGACTTTC.